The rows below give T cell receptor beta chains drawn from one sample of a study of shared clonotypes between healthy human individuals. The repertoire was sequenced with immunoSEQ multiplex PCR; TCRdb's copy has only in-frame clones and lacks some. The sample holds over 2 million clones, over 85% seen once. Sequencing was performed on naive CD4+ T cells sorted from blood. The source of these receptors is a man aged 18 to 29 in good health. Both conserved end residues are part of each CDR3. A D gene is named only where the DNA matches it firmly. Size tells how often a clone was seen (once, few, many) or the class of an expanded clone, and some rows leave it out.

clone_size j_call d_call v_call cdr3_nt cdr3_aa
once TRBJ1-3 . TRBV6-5 TGTGCCAGCAGTTACTCACTGCCGCGCTCTGGAAACACCATATATTTT CASSYSLPRSGNTIYF
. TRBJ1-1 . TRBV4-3 TGCGCCAGCAGCCAAGGAGGGAAGAACACTGAAGCTTTCTTT CASSQGGKNTEAFF
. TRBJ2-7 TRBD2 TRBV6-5 TGTGCCAGCAGTAATTGGGAGGGCGAGCAGTACTTC CASSNWEGEQYF
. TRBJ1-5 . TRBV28 TGTGCCAGCAGTTCCACCATGAGGCCCCAGCATTTT CASSSTMRPQHF
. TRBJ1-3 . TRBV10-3 TGTGCCATCAGTGCCAACTCTGGAAACACCATATATTTT CAISANSGNTIYF
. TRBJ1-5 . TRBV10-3 TGTGCCTCCGGGACGGAAAATCAGCCCCAGCATTTT CASGTENQPQHF
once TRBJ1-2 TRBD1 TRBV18 TGTGCCAGCACCTATTCCGGGACAGGGGGCACGGGCGTCTATGGCTACACCTTC CASTYSGTGGTGVYGYTF
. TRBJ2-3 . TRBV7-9 TGTGCCAGCAGCTCCTCCGAAGCAGATACGCAGTATTTT CASSSSEADTQYF
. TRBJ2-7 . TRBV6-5 TGTGCCAGCCGTCCCCCGGGGAGAGCTACCTACGAGCAGTACTTC CASRPPGRATYEQYF
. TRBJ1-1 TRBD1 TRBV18 TGTGCCAGCTCATCTACAGGGGGGAGCACTGAAGCTTTCTTT CASSSTGGSTEAFF
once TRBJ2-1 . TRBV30 TGTGCCTGGGACAGGTCGGGCTACAATGAGCAGTTCTTC CAWDRSGYNEQFF
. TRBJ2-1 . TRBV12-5 TGTGCTAGTGGTTTGGTCTCGTGGGGCTCCTACAATGAGCAGTTCTTC CASGLVSWGSYNEQFF
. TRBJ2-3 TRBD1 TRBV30 TGTGCCTGGGCGACAGGGCCCCACCCCACAGATACGCAGTATTTT CAWATGPHPTDTQYF
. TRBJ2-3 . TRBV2 TGTGCCAGCAGGGGAAGGGACTCGTCGGCAGATACGCAGTATTTT CASRGRDSSADTQYF
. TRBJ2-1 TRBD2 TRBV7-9 TGTGCCAGCAGCTTAGCATCCGCGGGAGTAGTTAATGAGCAGTTCTTC CASSLASAGVVNEQFF
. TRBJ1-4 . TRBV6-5 TGTGCCAGCAGCCCATCGGATGAAAAACTGTTTTTT CASSPSDEKLFF
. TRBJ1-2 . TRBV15 TGTGCCACCAGCAGAGGTCAGTCCGGGACAAAAGGCTACACCTTC CATSRGQSGTKGYTF
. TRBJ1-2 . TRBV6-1 TGTGCCAGCAGGGCTAGGCAGGACTATGGCTACACCTTC CASRARQDYGYTF
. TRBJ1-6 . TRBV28 TGTGCCAGCAGTTCCCCCAGGTATAGTCCCTATAATTCACCCCTCCACTTT CASSSPRYSPYNSPLHF
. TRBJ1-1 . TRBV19 TGTGCCAGTAGTATAACCCCAGGCGCCCGAAGGAGGCGGACTGAAGCTTTCTTT CASSITPGARRRRTEAFF
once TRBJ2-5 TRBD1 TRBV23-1 TGCGCCAGCAGTCGAGGGATGGGACAGGTTCTTAGGAGGGGGACCCAGTACTTC CASSRGMGQVLRRGTQYF
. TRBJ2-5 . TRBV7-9 TGTGCCATCGAGCTCGGGGGCGGAGAGACCCAGTACTTC CAIELGGGETQYF
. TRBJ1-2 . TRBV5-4 TGTGCCAGCAGCTTGGAGTCGGGGAACAGGGGCTACACCTTC CASSLESGNRGYTF
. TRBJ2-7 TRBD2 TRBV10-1 TGCGCCAGCAGTGAGGCTAGCGGGGGACTCTACGAGCAGTACTTC CASSEASGGLYEQYF
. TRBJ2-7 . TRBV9 TGTGCCAGCAGCGTAGAGGTTTGGGGCGAGCAGTACTTC CASSVEVWGEQYF
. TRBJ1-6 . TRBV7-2 TGTGCCAGCAGCTCGAGTATAGGGATAAATTCACCCCTCCACTTT CASSSSIGINSPLHF
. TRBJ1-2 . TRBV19 TGTGCCAGTAGTATTCTGGGTAGCTATGGCTACACCTTC CASSILGSYGYTF
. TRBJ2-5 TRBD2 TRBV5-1 TGCGCCAGCAGCTCGCTAGCGGGGGAAGAGACCCAGTACTTC CASSSLAGEETQYF
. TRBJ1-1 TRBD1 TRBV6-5 TGTGCCAGCAGTTACCGAGAGGGGGCAGGTGAAGCTTTCTTT CASSYREGAGEAFF
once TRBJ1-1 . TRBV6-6 TGTGCCGGTAACTTGGGGGCGAACACTGAAGCTTTCTTT CAGNLGANTEAFF
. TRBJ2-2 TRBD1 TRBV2 TGTGCCAGCATTCGAGGGACAGCTCCTACCGGGGAGCTGTTTTTT CASIRGTAPTGELFF
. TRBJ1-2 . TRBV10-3 TGTGCCATCAGTGAGCGTGAAAAGGAGGGCTACACCTTC CAISEREKEGYTF
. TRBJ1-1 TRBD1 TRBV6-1 TGTGCCAGCAGTGATCGAGGGGGCCTGAACACTGAAGCTTTCTTT CASSDRGGLNTEAFF
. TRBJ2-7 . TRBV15 TGTGCCACCAGCAACGGGGGCCCCTCCTACGAGCAGTACTTC CATSNGGPSYEQYF
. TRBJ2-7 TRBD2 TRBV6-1 TGTGCCAGCAGGGACGGGACTAGCGGGAGAAGGGAGCAGTACTTC CASRDGTSGRREQYF
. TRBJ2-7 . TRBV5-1 TGCGCCAGCAGCTTGGCCGACACCTCCTACGAGCAGTACTTC CASSLADTSYEQYF
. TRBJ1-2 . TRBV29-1 TGCAGCGTTGGGTACCTCCCAGGCGGAGCTAACTATGGCTACACCTTC CSVGYLPGGANYGYTF
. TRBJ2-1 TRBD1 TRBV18 TGTGCCAGCTCTCAAGAGGACAGGAAGTACAATGAGCAGTTCTTC CASSQEDRKYNEQFF
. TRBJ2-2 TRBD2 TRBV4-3 TGCGCCAGCAGCCAACCTAAGCCGGGACTAGCGAGTTCGGAGCTGTTTTTT CASSQPKPGLASSELFF
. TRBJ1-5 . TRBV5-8 TGTGCCAGCAGCTTGGTTCTGGGACCCGGTAGCAATCAGCCCCAGCATTTT CASSLVLGPGSNQPQHF
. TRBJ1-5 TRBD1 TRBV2 TGTGCCAGCAGTGATCCGAGGGACAGGAAGTCTCAGCCCCAGCATTTT CASSDPRDRKSQPQHF
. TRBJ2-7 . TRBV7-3 TGTGCCAGCAGCTTATACGGGGTGGGGTACGAGCAGTACTTC CASSLYGVGYEQYF
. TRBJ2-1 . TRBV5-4 TGTGCCAGCAGCGTCCCGGGACCAGGTCGGGACTACAATGAGCAGTTCTTC CASSVPGPGRDYNEQFF
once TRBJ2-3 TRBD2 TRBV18 TGTGCCAGCTCACCCGGACTAGCGGCAAGCACAGATACGCAGTATTTT CASSPGLAASTDTQYF
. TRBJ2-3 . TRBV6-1 TGTGCCACCCTATGGGGGCTCACAGATACGCAGTATTTT CATLWGLTDTQYF
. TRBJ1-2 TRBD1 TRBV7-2 TGTGCCAGCAGTTACACAGGGGGCGCTCCCTATGGCTACACCTTC CASSYTGGAPYGYTF
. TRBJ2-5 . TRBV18 TGTGCCAGCTCACCCGGACTGCGTCAAGAGACCCAGTACTTC CASSPGLRQETQYF
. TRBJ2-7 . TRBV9 TGTGCCAGCAGCCCTACAACAGGAAAAGCCTCCTACGAGCAGTACTTC CASSPTTGKASYEQYF
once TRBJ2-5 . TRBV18 TGTGCCAGCTCACCAGAAATGGGGAGTGGGCAAGAGACCCAGTACTTC CASSPEMGSGQETQYF